The source of this T cell receptor (beta chain) is a study of T cell responses to AZD1222 COVID-19 vaccine (dated by TCRdb to the early 2020s). Regarding the complete study: AZD1222 recipients whose second dose came at about 4 weeks and those whose second dose came at about 12 weeks were combined into one group, since spike-specific TCR depth and breadth did not differ between the two schedules. A total of about 230 trial participants underwent TCR sequencing, of whom 207 received two doses of AZD1222 and some 25 received two doses of the MenACWY control vaccine. Trial participants were enrolled by age into subgroups of 18-55, 56-69 and 70-plus years, and about 150, 27 and 61 TCR-sequenced participants, respectively, were included in these subgroups. Overall study results and their limits: The whole spike protein was spanned by vaccine-associated CD4 TCRs, and dominant responses were seen in regions 160-218 and 743-854. Only 5 to 7 AZD1222 recipients were SARS-CoV-2 seropositive at baseline, limiting conclusions about previously exposed vaccinees. Because no samples from the day 14 peak response were available, repertoires could be characterized only after the peak T cell response. Most participants were white British and females outnumbered males, and the authors suggested that clonal diversity may have been underestimated. In the small 56-69-year group, the increase in depth fell short of significance, most likely because of low power. Nearly half of unique spike-specific TCRs reportedly recognized epitopes outside regions mutated in the B.1.351 and B.1.1.7 variants. Spike-specific TCR breadth and depth rose significantly after two AZD1222 doses compared with day 0 and with MenACWY recipients.

The CDR3 regions of human TCRbeta chains were analyzed by immunosequencing. The authors' analysis ran thus. Repertoire TCRs were matched against a reference library of SARS-CoV-2-specific TCRs generated with the MIRA antigen-specificity platform. Breadth was defined as the fraction of unique TCRs that were SARS-CoV-2-associated, and depth was defined as the fraction of total T cells that were SARS-CoV-2-associated. Each spike-specific TCR was assigned to its reactive spike region and to a CD4 or CD8 class using the MIRA data. Log10-transformed breadth and depth values were compared by one-way ANOVA with Sidak's multiple comparisons tests. TCRdb's version of the immuneACCESS table is confined to in-frame rearrangements and falls short of the full clone set. An unresolved V gene accounts for under half of the shortfall where checked; the remainder is of unknown origin. For V, J and clone size, that table is used; D and trimming come from the DNA. The sample table records around 100,000 clones; around 89% of these occur just once. The ten top clones hold roughly 1.8% of the sample.

Trimming takes 6 bases from V and 5 bases from J, and the germline ends sit 13 bases apart. The CDR3 sequence holds 13 residues, the cysteine and phenylalanine included. CDR3 DNA is the only sequence kept; it has 39 bases, read in frame from the first base. CDR1 and CDR2 are read off the germline V gene as MDHEN and SYDVKM. In regard to this clone: Its target antigen remains unknown. No clone much larger than this one lies a single base away; base qualities are absent.

According to the study, the label for this sample's time point signals: baseline before first vaccination. Vaccinee samples were obtained from the UK trials COV001 and COV002, which included a single-blind randomized controlled phase 2/3 trial of AZD1222 (ChAdOx1 nCoV-19) in healthy adults. For TCRbeta chain sequencing, PBMC samples were collected from trial participants at day 0 and at day 28 after the second dose. Recombination connected TRBV28 to TRBJ1-2; the D gene cannot be resolved reliably. The material was peripheral blood, obtained on day 0 of AZD1222 vaccination. This clonotype originated in an adult in good health. The CDR3 has the sequence CASSSDGSYGYTF. The DNA reads TGTGCCAGCAGCTCCGACGGTTCTTATGGCTACACCTTC.